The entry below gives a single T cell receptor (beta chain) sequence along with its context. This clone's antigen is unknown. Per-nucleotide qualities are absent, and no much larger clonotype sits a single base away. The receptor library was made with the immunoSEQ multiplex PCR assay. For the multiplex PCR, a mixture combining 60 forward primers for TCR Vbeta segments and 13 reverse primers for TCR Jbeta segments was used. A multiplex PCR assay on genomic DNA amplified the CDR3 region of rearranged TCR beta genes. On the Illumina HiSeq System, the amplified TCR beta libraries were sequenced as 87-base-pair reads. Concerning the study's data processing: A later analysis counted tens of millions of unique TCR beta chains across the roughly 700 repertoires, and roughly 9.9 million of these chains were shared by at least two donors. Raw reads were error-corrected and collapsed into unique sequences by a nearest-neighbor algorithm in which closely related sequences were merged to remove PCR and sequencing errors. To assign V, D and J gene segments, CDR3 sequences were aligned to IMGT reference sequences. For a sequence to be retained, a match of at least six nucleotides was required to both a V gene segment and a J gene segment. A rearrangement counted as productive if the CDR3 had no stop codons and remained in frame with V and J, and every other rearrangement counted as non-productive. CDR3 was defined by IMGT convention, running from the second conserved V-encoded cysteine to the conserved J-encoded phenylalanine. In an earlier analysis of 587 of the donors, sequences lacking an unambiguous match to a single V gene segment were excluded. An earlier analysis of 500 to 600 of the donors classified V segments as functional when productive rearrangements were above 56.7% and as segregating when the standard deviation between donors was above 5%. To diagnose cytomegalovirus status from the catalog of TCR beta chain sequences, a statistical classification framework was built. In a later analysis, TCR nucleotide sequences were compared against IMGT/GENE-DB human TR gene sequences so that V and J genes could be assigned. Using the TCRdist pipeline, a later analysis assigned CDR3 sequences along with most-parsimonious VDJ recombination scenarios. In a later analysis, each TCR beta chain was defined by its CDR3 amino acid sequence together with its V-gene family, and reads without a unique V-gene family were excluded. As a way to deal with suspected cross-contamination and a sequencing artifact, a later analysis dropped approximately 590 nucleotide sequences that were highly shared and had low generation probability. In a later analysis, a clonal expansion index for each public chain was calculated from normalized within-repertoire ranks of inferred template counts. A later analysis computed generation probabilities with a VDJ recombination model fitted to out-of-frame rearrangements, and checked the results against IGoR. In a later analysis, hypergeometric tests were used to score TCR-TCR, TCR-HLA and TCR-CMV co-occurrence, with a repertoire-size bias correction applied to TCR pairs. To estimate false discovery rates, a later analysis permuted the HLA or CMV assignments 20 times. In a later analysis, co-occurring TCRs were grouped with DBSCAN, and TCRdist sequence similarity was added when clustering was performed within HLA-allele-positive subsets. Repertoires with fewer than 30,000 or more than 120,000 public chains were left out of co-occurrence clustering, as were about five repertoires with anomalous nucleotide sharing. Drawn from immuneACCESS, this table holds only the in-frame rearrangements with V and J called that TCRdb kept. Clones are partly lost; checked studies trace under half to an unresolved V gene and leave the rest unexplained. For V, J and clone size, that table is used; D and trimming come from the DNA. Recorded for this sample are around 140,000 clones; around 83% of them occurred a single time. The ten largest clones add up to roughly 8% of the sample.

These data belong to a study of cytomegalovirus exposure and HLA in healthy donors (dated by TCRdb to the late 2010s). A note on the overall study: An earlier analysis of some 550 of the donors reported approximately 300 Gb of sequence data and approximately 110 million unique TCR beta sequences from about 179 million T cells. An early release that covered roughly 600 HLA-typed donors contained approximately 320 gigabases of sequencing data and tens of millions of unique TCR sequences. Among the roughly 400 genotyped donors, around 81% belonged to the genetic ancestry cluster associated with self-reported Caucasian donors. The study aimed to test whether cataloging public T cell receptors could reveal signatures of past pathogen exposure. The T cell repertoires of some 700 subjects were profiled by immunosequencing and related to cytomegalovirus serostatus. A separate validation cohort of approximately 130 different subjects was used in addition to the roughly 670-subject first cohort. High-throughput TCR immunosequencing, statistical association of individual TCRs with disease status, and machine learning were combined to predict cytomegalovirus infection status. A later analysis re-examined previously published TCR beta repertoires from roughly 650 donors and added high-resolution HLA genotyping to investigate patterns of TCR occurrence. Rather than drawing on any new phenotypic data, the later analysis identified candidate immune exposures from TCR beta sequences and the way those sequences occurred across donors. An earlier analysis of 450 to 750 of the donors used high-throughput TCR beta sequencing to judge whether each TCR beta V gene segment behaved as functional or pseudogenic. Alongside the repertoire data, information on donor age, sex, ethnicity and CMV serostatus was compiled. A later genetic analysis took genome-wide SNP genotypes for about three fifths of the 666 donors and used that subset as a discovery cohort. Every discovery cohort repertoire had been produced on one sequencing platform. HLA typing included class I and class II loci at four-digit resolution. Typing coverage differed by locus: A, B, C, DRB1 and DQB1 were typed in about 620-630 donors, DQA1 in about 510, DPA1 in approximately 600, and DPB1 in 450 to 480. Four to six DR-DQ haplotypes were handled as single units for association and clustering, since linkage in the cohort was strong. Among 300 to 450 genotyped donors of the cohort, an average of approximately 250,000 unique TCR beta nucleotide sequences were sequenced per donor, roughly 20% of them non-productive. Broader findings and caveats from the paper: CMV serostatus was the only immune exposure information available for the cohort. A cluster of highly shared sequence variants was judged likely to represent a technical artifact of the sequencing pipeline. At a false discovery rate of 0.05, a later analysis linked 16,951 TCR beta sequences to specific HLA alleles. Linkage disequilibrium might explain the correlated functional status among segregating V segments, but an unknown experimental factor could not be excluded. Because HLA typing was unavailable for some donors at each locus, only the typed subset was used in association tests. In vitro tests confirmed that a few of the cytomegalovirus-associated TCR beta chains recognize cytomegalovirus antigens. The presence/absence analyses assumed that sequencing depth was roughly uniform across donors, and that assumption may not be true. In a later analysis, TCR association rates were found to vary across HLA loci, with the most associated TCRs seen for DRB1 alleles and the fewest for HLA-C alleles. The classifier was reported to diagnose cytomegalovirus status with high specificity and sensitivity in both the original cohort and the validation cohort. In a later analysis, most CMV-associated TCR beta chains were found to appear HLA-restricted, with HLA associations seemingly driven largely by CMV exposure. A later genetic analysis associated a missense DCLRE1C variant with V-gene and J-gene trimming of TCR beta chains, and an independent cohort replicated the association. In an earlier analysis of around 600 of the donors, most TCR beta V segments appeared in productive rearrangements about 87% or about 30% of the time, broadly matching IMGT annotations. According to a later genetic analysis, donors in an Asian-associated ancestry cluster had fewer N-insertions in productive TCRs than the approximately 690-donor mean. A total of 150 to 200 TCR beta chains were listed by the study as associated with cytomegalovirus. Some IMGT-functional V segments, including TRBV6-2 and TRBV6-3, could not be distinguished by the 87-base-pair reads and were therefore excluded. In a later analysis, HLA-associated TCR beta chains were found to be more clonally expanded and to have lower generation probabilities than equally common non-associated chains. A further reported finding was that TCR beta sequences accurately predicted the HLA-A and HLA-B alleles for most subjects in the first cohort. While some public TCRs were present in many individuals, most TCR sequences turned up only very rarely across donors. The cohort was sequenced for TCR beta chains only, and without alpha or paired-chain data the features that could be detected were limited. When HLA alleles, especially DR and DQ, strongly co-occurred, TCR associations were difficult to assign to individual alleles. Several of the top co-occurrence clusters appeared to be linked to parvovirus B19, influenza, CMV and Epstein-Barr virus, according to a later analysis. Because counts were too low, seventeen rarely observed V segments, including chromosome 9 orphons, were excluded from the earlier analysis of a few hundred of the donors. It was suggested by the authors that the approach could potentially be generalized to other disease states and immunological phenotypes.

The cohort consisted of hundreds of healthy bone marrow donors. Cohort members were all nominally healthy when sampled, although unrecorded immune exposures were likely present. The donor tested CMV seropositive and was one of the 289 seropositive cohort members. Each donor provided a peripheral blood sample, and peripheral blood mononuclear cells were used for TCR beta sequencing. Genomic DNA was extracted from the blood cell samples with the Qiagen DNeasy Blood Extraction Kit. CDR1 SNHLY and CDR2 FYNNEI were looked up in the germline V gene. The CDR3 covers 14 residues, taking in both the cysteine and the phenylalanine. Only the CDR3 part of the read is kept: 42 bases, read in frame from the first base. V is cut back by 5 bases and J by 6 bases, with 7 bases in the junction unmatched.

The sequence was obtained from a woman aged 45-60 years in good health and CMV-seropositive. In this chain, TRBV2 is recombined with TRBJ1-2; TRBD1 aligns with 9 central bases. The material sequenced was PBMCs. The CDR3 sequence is CASSKQTGGNGYTF. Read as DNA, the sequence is TGTGCCAGCAGTAAGCAGACAGGGGGGAATGGCTACACCTTC.